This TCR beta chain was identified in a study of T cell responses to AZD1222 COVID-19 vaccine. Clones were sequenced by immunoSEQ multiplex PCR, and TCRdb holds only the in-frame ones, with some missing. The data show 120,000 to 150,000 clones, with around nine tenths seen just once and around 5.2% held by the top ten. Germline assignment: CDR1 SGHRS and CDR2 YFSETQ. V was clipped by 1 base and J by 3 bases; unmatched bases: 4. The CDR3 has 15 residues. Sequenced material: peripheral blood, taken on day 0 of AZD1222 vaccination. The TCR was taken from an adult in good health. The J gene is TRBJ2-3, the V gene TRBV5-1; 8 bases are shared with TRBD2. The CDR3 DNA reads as TGCGCCAGCAGCTTGCGGGAGGGAGCGACAGATACGCAGTATTTT. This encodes CASSLREGATDTQYF.